The present entry profiles one TCR beta chain with its context. Amplification used 60 Vbeta primers and 13 Jbeta primers. Per the original data handling: An analysis performed later counted about 80 million unique TCR beta chains (approximately 10 million of them shared). Sequencing was performed with immunoSEQ multiplex PCR; in TCRdb, only in-frame clones are kept and a portion is missing. The D gene and trimming were derived from the DNA, and the V and J assignments and clone size from that table. The sample holds 150,000 to 200,000 clones, 82% seen once. The sample originates from a study of cytomegalovirus exposure and HLA in healthy donors. The CDR3 is 15 residues long. V was cut by 4 bases and J by 7 bases, with 20 bases left in between. Looked up from germline, CDR1 is SGHNT and CDR2 is YYREEE (reference sequence).

This sequence originates from a girl aged 5-17 years in good health and CMV-seropositive. Sequenced: PBMCs. The chain couples TRBV5-4 to TRBJ2-5; D might be TRBD2 (6 bases). The DNA for the CDR3 is TGTGCCAGCAGCGAGGGCGGGGTCCCGGGCCGGACCCAGTACTTC. Its translation is CASSEGGVPGRTQYF.